The T cell receptor beta chain under discussion was sequenced for a study of blood T cell repertoires in COVID-19. Study as a whole: COVID-19 samples, acute and convalescent, were from the United States, Italy and Spain. T cells, B-cell-depleted T cells, or PBMCs supplied cDNA or gDNA.

Self-reported history from a screening survey and questionnaire set each donor's cohort. This clone was picked up a small number of times. The CDR3 consists of 16 residues. The V end lost 7 bases, the J end lost 0 bases, and 15 bases lay between the germline ends. The germline gives CDR1 SNHLY, CDR2 FYNNEI. Methods used by the authors: Reference gene primer amplification yielded estimated nucleated cell counts. The protocol was immunoSEQ multiplex PCR, while the TCRdb copy is restricted to in-frame clones and leaves out a portion. V, J and clone size reflect that table, while D and trimming were determined from the DNA. The repertoire holds about 140,000 clones, with 70% to 90% as singletons.

Sequencing was performed on PBMCs or T cells enriched from blood (not recorded which). V usage is TRBV2 and J usage is TRBJ2-2; the D gene is possibly TRBD2 (6 bases). The origin of this receptor is a woman aged 45 to 65 with acute COVID-19. The CDR3 DNA is TGTGCCAGCAAGGGACTCGGACGTCCGAACACCGGGGAGCTGTTTTTT. Its protein is CASKGLGRPNTGELFF.